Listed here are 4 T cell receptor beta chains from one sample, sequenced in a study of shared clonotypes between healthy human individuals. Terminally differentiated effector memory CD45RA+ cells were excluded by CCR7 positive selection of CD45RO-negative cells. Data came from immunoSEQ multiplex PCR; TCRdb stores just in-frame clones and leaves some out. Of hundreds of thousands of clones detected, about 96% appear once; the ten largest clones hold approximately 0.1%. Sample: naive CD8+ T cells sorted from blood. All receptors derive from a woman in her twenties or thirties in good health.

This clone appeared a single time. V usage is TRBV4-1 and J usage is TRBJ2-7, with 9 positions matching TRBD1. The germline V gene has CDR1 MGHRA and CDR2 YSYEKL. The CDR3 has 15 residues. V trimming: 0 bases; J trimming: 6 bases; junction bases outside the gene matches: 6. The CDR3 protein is CASSQDQGTGSEQYF. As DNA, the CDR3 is TGCGCCAGCAGCCAAGATCAGGGGACAGGGTCCGAGCAGTACTTC.

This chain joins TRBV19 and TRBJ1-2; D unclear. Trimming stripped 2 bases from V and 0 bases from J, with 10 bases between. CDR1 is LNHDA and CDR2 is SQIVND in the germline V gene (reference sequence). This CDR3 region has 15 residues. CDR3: CASSIFTATNYGYTF. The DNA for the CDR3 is TGTGCCAGTAGTATATTCACGGCCACTAACTATGGCTACACCTTC.

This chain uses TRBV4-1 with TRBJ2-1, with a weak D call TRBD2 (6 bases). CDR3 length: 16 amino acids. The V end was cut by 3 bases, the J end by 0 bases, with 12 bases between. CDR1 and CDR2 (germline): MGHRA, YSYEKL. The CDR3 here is CASSQSGGSSYNEQFF. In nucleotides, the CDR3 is TGCGCCAGCAGCCAGAGCGGAGGGAGCTCCTACAATGAGCAGTTCTTC.

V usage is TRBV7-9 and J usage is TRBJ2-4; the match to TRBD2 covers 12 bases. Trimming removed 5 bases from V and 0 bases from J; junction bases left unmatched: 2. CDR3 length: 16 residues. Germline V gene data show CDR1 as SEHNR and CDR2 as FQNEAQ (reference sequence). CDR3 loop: CASSTSGGLAKNIQYF. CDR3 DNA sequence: TGTGCCAGCAGCACTAGCGGGGGGCTAGCCAAAAACATTCAGTACTTC.